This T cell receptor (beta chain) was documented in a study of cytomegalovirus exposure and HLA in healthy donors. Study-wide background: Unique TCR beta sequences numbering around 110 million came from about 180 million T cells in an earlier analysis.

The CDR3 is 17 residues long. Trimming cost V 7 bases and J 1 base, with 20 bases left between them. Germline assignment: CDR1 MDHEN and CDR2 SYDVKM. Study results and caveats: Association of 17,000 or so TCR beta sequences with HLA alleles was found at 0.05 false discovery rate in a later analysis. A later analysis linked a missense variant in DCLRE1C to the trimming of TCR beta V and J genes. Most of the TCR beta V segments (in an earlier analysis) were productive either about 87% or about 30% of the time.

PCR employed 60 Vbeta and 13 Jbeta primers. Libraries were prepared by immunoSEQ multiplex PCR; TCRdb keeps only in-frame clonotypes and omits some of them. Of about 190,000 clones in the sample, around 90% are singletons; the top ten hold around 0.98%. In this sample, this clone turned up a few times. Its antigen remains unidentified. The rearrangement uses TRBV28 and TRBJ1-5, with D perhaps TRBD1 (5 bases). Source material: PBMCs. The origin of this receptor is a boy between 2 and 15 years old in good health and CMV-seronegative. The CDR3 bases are TGTGCCAGCACCGCGGGGGTTACATGGACGAGCAATCAGCCCCAGCATTTT. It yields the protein CASTAGVTWTSNQPQHF.